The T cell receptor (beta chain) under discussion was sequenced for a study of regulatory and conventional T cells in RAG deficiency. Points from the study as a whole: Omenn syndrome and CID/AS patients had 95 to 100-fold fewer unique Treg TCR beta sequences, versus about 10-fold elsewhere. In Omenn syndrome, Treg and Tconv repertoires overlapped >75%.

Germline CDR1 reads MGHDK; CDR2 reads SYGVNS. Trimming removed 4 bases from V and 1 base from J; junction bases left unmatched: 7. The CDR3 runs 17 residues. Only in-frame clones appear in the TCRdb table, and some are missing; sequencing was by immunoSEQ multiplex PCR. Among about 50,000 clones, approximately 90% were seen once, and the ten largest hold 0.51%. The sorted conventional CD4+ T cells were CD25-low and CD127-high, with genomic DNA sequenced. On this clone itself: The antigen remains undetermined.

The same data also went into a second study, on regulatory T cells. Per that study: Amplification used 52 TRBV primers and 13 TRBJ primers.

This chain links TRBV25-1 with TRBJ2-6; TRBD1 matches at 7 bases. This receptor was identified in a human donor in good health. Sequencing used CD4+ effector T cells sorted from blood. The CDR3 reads CASSVLDRVSGANVLTF. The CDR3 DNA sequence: TGTGCCAGCAGTGTCCTAGACAGGGTTTCTGGGGCCAACGTCCTGACTTTC.